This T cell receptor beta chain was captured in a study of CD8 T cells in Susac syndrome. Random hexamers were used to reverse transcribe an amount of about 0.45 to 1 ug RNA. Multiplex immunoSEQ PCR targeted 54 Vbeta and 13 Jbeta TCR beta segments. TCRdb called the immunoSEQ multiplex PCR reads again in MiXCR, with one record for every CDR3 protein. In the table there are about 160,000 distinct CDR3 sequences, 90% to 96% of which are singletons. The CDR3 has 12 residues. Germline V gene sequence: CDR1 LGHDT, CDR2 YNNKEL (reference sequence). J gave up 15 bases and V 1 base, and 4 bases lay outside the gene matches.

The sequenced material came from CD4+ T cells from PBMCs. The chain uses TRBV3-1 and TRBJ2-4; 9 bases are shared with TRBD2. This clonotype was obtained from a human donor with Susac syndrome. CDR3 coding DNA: TGTGCCAGCAGCCAAGGGACGGGACTAGCGTACTTC. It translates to CASSQGTGLAYF.